One sample yielded the 21 T cell receptor beta chains listed below, sequenced in a study of PD-L1 blockade in urothelial cancer. Profiling relied on immunoSEQ multiplex PCR, and the TCRdb table lists in-frame clones only, not all of them. In the table there are tens of thousands of clones, roughly 76% of which are singletons. Sample time point: pretreatment peripheral blood. Here the sequenced sample was PBMCs, taken around atezolizumab (anti-PD-L1) treatment. Source of these receptors: an older man with urothelial cancer.

This chain links TRBV4-1 with TRBJ1-6, with 8 bases lining up with TRBD1. The V and J ends lost 1 base and 8 bases, in that order; junction bases with no gene match: 7. The length of the CDR3 is 16 residues. Per the germline V gene, CDR1 is MGHRA and CDR2 is YSYEKL. Here the CDR3 reads CASSQVQAGQDSPLHF. CDR3 coding DNA: TGCGCCAGCAGCCAAGTTCAGGCGGGACAGGATTCACCCCTCCACTTT.

The rearrangement joins TRBV7-6 to TRBJ1-4; 7 nucleotides agree with TRBD1. V was clipped by 4 bases and J by 8 bases; unmatched bases: 10. CDR3 length equals 15 residues. CDR1 and CDR2 (germline): SGHVS, FNYEAQ. The CDR3 bases are TGTGCCAGCAGCTCCGGAAAGGGGGCGGACGAAAAACTGTTTTTT. It yields the protein CASSSGKGADEKLFF.

J is TRBJ1-5 and V is TRBV2; unclear D gene. CDR1 and CDR2 (germline): SNHLY, FYNNEI. There are 12 residues in the CDR3. V lost 6 bases and J 4 bases, leaving 7 bases between the germline ends. CDR3 nucleotide sequence: TGTGCCAGCAGCCAGGAAAATCAGCCCCAGCATTTT. Encoded protein: CASSQENQPQHF.

The gene calls are TRBV7-3 and TRBJ2-1, with D tentatively TRBD2 (6 bases). Germline CDR1 and CDR2: SGHTA and FQGTGA. V was trimmed by 2 bases and J by 7 bases, leaving 9 bases between them. CDR3 length: 13 amino acids. CDR3 sequence reads: CASSLGGKNEQFF. The CDR3 DNA reads as TGTGCCAGCAGCTTAGGGGGGAAGAATGAGCAGTTCTTC.

The J gene is TRBJ1-1, the V gene TRBV7-6; 7 bases align to TRBD1. This CDR3 spans 14 amino acids. Germline CDR1 and CDR2: SGHVS and FNYEAQ. V shed 1 base and J 2 bases; nucleotides not matched to a gene: 1. The CDR3 loop reads CASSLGQGNTEAFF. The CDR3, as DNA: TGTGCCAGCAGCTTAGGACAGGGAAACACTGAAGCTTTCTTT.

The chain recombines TRBV6-1 with TRBJ2-7; unclear D gene. V was shortened by 1 base and J by 3 bases, with 4 bases between the two germline ends. The germline V gene has CDR1 MNHNS and CDR2 SASEGT. The CDR3 contains 12 residues. CDR3 nucleotide sequence: TGTGCCAGCAGTGAAGACATCTACGAGCAGTACTTC. It is translated as CASSEDIYEQYF.

This sequence joins TRBV11-2 and TRBJ2-2; D possibly corresponds to TRBD2 (5 bases). The CDR3 covers 14 residues. V was shortened by 0 bases and J by 5 bases, with 7 bases between the two germline ends. Germline loops: CDR1 SGHAT, CDR2 FQNNGV. CDR3: CASSLDRETGELFF. The CDR3 DNA follows: TGTGCCAGCAGCTTAGATCGGGAAACCGGGGAGCTGTTTTTT. The variable domain in full, with the rest retrieved from reference TRBV11-2 and TRBJ2-2, is EAGVAQSPRYKIIEKRQSVAFWCNPISGHATLYWYQQILGQGPKLLIQFQNNGVVDDSQLPKDRFSAERLKGVDSTLKIQPAKLEDSAVYLCASSLDRETGELFFGEGSRLTVL.

This chain joins TRBV19 and TRBJ1-1, with 8 bases fitting TRBD1. In germline, CDR1 is LNHDA, CDR2 SQIVND (reference sequence). The CDR3 length is 14 residues. The V segment lost 5 bases and the J segment 8 bases; nucleotides outside the gene matches: 10. This CDR3 reads CASSPQQGVGEAFF. For the CDR3, the DNA is TGTGCCAGTAGTCCTCAACAGGGGGTCGGCGAAGCTTTCTTT.

The chain couples TRBV9 to TRBJ2-2; TRBD2 matches 9 bases. V lost 1 base and J lost 6; bases outside the gene matches: 1. Germline values: CDR1 SGDLS, CDR2 YYNGEE. CDR3 length equals 14 residues. CDR3 sequence (DNA): TGTGCCAGCAGCGTACTAGCGGGGCCCGGGGAGCTGTTTTTT. Amino acids: CASSVLAGPGELFF.

This chain links TRBV4-3 with TRBJ2-1, with D unresolved. Germline V gene lookup returns CDR1 LGHNA and CDR2 YSLEER. The CDR3 loop spans 14 amino acids. The V end was cut by 2 bases, the J end by 4 bases, with 9 bases between. DNA for the CDR3: TGCGCCAGCAGCCAAATAGTCGGTTACAATGAGCAGTTCTTC. Residues: CASSQIVGYNEQFF.

The V and J genes are TRBV19 and TRBJ1-2; weak D call: TRBD1 (6 bases). V was cut by 3 bases and J by 4 bases, with 15 bases left in between. This CDR3 is 15 amino acids long. Per the germline V gene, CDR1 is LNHDA and CDR2 is SQIVND (reference sequence). DNA of the CDR3: TGTGCCAGTAGTATCGACGGGCGGGGGGCCTATGGCTACACCTTC. Its protein is CASSIDGRGAYGYTF.

V gene TRBV28 combines with J gene TRBJ2-7; perhaps TRBD2 as D (5 bases). CDR3 length equals 13 residues. Trimming took 6 bases from V and 0 from J, leaving 9 bases between them. Looked up from germline, CDR1 is MDHEN and CDR2 is SYDVKM. CDR3 region: CASRGSPSYEQYF. In DNA form, the CDR3 reads TGTGCCAGCAGGGGGAGCCCCTCCTACGAGCAGTACTTC.

The rearrangement joins TRBV6-1 to TRBJ1-3, with D hard to call. Germline CDR1 MNHNS, CDR2 SASEGT. CDR3 length: 13 residues. V shed 10 bases and J shed 4 bases, with 14 bases lying between them. The CDR3 sequence is CATPPPGGNTIYF. The CDR3 nucleotides read TGTGCCACCCCGCCCCCGGGGGGAAACACCATATATTTT.

V usage is TRBV11-2 and J usage is TRBJ2-7; 8 bases map to TRBD2. The CDR3 length is 19 residues. Germline V lookup: CDR1 SGHAT, CDR2 FQNNGV. Trimming cost V 4 bases and J 2 bases; bases outside gene matches: 19. The DNA of the CDR3 is TGTGCCAGCAGCTCCTCACCCCTGGGTGCGCGGGAGGTGCCCTACGAGCAGTACTTC. Translating it yields CASSSSPLGAREVPYEQYF.

The V call is TRBV9, the J call TRBJ2-3; no reliable D call. Germline V gene sequence: CDR1 SGDLS, CDR2 YYNGEE. V was cut by 4 bases and J by 2 bases, with 17 bases left in between. The CDR3 has 16 residues. The CDR3 sequence is CASSSIEASDTDTQYF. Here the CDR3 DNA reads TGTGCCAGCAGCAGCATCGAGGCGTCCGACACAGATACGCAGTATTTT.

This clone was seen only a few times. The chain carries TRBV6-6 and TRBJ1-5, with D possibly matching TRBD1 (5 bases). The CDR3 has 16 residues. Per germline, CDR1 MNHNY and CDR2 SVGAGI (reference sequence). V shed 2 bases and J shed 3 bases, with 14 bases lying between them. The CDR3 loop reads CASSYQVGRNNQPQHF. The DNA of the CDR3 is TGTGCCAGCAGTTACCAGGTGGGGCGGAACAATCAGCCCCAGCATTTT.

The V gene is TRBV7-9, the J gene TRBJ2-2; D might be TRBD1 (5 bases). The CDR3 spans 14 residues. V was trimmed by 1 base and J by 3 bases, leaving 6 bases between them. Germline CDR1 SEHNR, CDR2 FQNEAQ (reference sequence). CDR3 coding DNA: TGTGCCAGCAGCTTAGAGGGGCACACCGGGGAGCTGTTTTTT. It codes for CASSLEGHTGELFF.

In its sample, this clone was seen once. The chain links TRBV5-1 to TRBJ2-6; D is ambiguous. With 4 bases removed from V and 1 base from J, the gap between germline ends came to 9 bases. From germline, CDR1 is SGHRS and CDR2 YFSETQ. The CDR3 spans 15 residues. CDR3 nucleotide sequence: TGCGCCAGCAGCCTGTCCTTATCTGGGGCCAACGTCCTGACTTTC. Translating gives CASSLSLSGANVLTF.

The V gene is TRBV29-1, the J gene TRBJ2-3, with TRBD1 identical over 9 bases. Germline loops: CDR1 SQVTM, CDR2 ANQGSEA. After removal of 6 bases from V and 0 bases from J, the junction contained 1 base not matched to a gene. This CDR3 spans 13 amino acids. CDR3 DNA sequence: TGCAGCGTGGGACAGGGAAGCACAGATACGCAGTATTTT. Residues: CSVGQGSTDTQYF.

This clone was seen a few times. This chain links TRBV19 with TRBJ2-7, with a weak D call TRBD1 (7 bases). Between the trimmed V and J ends, which lost 8 bases and 4 bases, there was a span of 18 bases. Germline V gives CDR1 LNHDA, CDR2 SQIVND (reference sequence). The CDR3 has 14 amino acids. Here the CDR3 DNA reads TGTGCCAGTGTGAGGAGGCAGGGGGGATACGAGCAGTACTTC. It is translated as CASVRRQGGYEQYF.

This sequence joins TRBV20-1 and TRBJ2-5, with D maybe TRBD1 (6 bases). Germline V gene sequence: CDR1 DFQATT, CDR2 SNEGSKA (reference sequence). V lost 6 bases and J 1 base, leaving 6 bases between the germline ends. The CDR3 runs to 11 residues. For the CDR3, the DNA is TGCAGTGCAGGGGGCCAAGAGACCCAGTACTTC. It is translated as CSAGGQETQYF.